This T cell receptor (beta chain) was identified during a study of blood T cell repertoires in COVID-19 (TCRdb year 2020). As for the study more broadly: Samples from collaborators originated in the United States, Italy and Spain and spanned both the acute and convalescent phases of COVID-19. The prospective study material was composed of cDNA or gDNA derived from T cells, B-cell-depleted T cells, or PBMCs. The dataset comprised deeply sampled blood TCRbeta repertoires from subjects exposed to, actively infected with, or recovered from COVID-19. The repertoires were released in a freely available public database intended as a resource for research on the immune response to SARS-CoV-2. Samples were obtained from the ongoing ImmuneRACE study (first 160 participants) and from over 1,000 subjects provided by 6 global collaborators. The sample metadata nearly always contained a de-identified subject ID, COVID-19 status, age in years and sex. Where HLA class I and class II types were available, the types were taken from metadata supplied by the sample provider, not from assay-based typing. The paper's findings and limits, for the study overall: Clinical and demographic metadata were provided uncurated, with the amount varying by source and participant.

Collaborating institutions collected whole blood in K2EDTA tubes following their own protocols. For TCRbeta analysis, collaborators shipped samples in one of three forms: frozen whole blood, isolated PBMCs, or DNA extracted from either of those sample types. TCRbeta CDR3 regions were amplified from genomic DNA by means of the immunoSEQ Assay, a bias-controlled multiplex PCR. Regarding the original processing steps: Within the assay, amplification of reference gene primers was used to estimate how many nucleated cells each sample contained. Sequence reads were collapsed and filtered to measure the absolute abundance of every unique TCRbeta CDR3 rearrangement. For each sample, productive Simpson clonality was calculated as the square root of Simpson's diversity index across productive rearrangements. Entries here come from immuneACCESS through TCRdb and include only in-frame sequences with V and J called. Some clones fail to appear in such tables; in the studies checked, an unresolved V gene covers under half of the shortfall, and the cause of the remainder is unknown. That table gives V, J and clone size, and the DNA gave D and trimming. Counted in this sample were 350,000 or so clones; around 90% of them appeared once. Around 7% of the sample belongs to the ten largest clones.

Concerning this clone: Its antigen remains unidentified. Within one base of it there is no much larger clone, and no base qualities were kept.

The CDR3 measures 16 amino acids from cysteine to phenylalanine. CDR3 DNA only is kept here, 48 bases in frame from base 1. The germline V and J ends show losses of 4 bases and 4 bases respectively, and no gene match explains 6 bases of the junction. CDR1 and CDR2, looked up from the germline V gene, are SGHRS and YFSETQ. The sequencing sample was made of peripheral blood. This TCR derives from a man between 18 and 29 years old with active or convalescent COVID-19. The sequence joins TRBV5-1 to TRBJ1-3; TRBD1 aligns with 12 central bases. The CDR3 protein: CASSASGTGGGNTIYF. The DNA sequence follows: TGCGCCAGCAGCGCCTCCGGGACAGGGGGCGGAAACACCATATATTTT.